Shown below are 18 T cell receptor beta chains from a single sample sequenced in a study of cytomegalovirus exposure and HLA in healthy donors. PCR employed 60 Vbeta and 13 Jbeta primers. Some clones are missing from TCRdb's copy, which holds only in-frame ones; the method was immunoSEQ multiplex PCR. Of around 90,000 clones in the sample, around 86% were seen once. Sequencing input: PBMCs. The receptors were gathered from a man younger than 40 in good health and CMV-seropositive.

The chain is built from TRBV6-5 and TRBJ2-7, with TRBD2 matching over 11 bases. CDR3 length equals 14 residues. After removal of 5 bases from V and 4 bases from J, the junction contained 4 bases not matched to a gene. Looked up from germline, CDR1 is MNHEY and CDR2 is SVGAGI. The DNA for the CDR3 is TGTGCCAGCAGTATGGGACTAGCGGATTACGAGCAGTACTTC. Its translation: CASSMGLADYEQYF.

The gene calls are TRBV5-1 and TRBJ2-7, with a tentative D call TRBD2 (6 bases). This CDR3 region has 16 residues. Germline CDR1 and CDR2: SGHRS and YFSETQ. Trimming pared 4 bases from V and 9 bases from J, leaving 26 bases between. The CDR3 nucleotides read TGCGCCAGCAGCCCACGAGCCGGGACTCAACTACGAATGCAGTACTTC. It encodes CASSPRAGTQLRMQYF.

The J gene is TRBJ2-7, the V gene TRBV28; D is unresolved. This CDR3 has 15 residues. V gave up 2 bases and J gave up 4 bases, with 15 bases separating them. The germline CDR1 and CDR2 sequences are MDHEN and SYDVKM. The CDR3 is CASSLGWVKRYEQYF. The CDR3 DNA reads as TGTGCCAGCAGTTTAGGGTGGGTGAAGCGTTACGAGCAGTACTTC.

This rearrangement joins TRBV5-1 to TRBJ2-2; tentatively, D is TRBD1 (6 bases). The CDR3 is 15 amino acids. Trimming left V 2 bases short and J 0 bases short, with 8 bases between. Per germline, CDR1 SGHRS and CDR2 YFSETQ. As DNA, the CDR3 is TGCGCCAGCAGCTTTACAGGGCCGAACACCGGGGAGCTGTTTTTT. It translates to CASSFTGPNTGELFF. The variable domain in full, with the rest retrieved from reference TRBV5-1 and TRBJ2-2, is KAGVTQTPRYLIKTRGQQVTLSCSPISGHRSVSWYQQTPGQGLQFLFEYFSETQRNKGNFPGRFSGRQFSNSRSEMNVSTLELGDSALYLCASSFTGPNTGELFFGEGSRLTVL.

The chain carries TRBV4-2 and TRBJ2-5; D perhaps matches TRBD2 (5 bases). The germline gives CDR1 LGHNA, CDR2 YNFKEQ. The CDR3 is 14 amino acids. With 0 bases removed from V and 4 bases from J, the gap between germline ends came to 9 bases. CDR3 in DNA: TGTGCCAGCAGCCAAGAACCGGGAACAGAGACCCAGTACTTC. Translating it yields CASSQEPGTETQYF.

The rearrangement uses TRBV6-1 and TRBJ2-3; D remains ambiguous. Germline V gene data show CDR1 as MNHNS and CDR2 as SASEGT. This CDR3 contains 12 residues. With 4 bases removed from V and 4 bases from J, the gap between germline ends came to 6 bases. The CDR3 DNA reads TGTGCCAGCAGTGCTAGTGCAGATACGCAGTATTTT. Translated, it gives CASSASADTQYF.

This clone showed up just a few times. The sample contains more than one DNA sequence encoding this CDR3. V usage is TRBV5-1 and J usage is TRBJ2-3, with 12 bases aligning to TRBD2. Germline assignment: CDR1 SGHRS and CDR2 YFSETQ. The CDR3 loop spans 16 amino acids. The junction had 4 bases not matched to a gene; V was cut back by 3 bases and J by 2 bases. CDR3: CASSSGLAGNTDTQYF. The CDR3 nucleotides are TGCGCCAGCAGCTCAGGACTAGCGGGGAACACAGATACGCAGTATTTT.

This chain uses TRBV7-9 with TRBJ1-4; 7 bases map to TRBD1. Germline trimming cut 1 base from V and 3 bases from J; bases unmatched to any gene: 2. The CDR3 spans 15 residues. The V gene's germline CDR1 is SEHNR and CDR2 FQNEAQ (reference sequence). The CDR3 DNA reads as TGTGCCAGCAGCTTAGGGCAGGGGGCTAATGAAAAACTGTTTTTT. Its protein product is CASSLGQGANEKLFF.

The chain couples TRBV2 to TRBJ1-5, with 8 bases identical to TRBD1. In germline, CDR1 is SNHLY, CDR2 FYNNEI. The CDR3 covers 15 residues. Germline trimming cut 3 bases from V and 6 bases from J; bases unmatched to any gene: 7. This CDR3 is CASSDVGQAIQPQHF. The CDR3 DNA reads TGTGCCAGCAGTGACGTGGGACAGGCGATTCAGCCCCAGCATTTT.

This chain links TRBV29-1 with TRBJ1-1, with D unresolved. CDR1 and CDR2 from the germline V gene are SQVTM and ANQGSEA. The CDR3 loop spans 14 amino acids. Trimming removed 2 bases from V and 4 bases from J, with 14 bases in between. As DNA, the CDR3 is TGCAGCGTTGAAATGGATGCGGTGGGCACTGAAGCTTTCTTT. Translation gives CSVEMDAVGTEAFF.

CDR3 nucleotide sequence: TGTGCCAGCAGTTCCAGACCGGGACAGGGTAGTATCGCCAAAAACATTCAGTACTTC. Amino acids: CASSSRPGQGSIAKNIQYF. The chain recombines TRBV27 with TRBJ2-4; 9 nucleotides agree with TRBD1. Germline CDR1 and CDR2: MNHEY and SMNVEV (reference sequence). The CDR3 length is 19 residues. Unmatched junction bases numbered 14, after V lost 4 bases and J lost 1 base.

CDR3 amino acids: CASSRDSYEQYF. The CDR3 coding sequence is TGTGCCAGCTCACGGGACAGCTACGAGCAGTACTTC. The chain couples TRBV18 to TRBJ2-7, with 7 positions matching TRBD1. Germline CDR1 is KGHSH and CDR2 is LQKENI. V gave up 4 bases and J gave up 3 bases; unmatched junction bases: 0. This CDR3 region has 12 residues.

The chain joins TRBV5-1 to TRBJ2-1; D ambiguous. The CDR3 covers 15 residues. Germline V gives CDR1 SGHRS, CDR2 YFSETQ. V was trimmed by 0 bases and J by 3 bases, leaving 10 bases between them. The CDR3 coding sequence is TGCGCCAGCAGCTTGGGTCTACGGAGCTACAATGAGCAGTTCTTC. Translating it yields CASSLGLRSYNEQFF.

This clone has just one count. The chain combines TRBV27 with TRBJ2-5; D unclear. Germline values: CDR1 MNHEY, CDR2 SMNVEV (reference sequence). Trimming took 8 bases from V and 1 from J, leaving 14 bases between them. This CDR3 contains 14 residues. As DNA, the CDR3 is TGTGCCAGCTTCTCGCCAGGTTCCCAAGAGACCCAGTACTTC. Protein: CASFSPGSQETQYF.

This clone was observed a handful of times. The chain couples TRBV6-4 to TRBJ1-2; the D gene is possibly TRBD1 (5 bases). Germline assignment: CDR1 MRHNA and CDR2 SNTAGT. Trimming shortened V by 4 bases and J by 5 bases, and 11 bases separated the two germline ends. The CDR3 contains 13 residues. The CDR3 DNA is TGTGCCAGCAGTGCCAGGGAGGGGTATGGCTACACCTTC. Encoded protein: CASSAREGYGYTF.

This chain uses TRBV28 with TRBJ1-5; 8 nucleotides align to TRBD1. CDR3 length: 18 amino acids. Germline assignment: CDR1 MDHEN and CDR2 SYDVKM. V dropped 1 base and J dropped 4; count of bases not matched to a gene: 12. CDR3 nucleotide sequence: TGTGCCAGCAGTTTATTCGAGTCGGACAGGGTCGGTAATCAGCCCCAGCATTTT. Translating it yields CASSLFESDRVGNQPQHF.

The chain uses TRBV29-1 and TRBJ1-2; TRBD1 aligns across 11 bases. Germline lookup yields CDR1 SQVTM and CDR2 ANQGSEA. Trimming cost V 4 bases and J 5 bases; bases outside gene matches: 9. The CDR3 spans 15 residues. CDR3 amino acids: CSVAGQGAPLYGYTF. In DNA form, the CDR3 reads TGCAGCGTTGCCGGACAGGGGGCGCCCCTTTATGGCTACACCTTC.

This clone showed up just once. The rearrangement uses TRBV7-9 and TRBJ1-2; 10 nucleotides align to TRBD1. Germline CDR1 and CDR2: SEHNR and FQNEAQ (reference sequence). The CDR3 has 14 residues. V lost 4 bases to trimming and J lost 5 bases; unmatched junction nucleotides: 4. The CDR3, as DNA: TGTGCCAGCAGCTCAGGGACAGGGGATTATGGCTACACCTTC. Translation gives CASSSGTGDYGYTF.